Below are 30 T cell receptor beta chains sequenced from a single sample in a study of Graves' ophthalmopathy and Graves' hyperthyroidism. RNA transcripts yielded amplified TCR beta CDR3 regions. Second-round multiplex PCR came after a first-round RT-PCR that employed HTBI primers. TCRdb recomputed calls from the multiplex PCR reads with MiXCR, one row per CDR3 protein. The sample consists of about 180,000 distinct CDR3 sequences, 30% to 45% of them appearing once. The sequenced material came from peripheral blood. These TCRs come from a woman aged 35 to 49 with Graves' ophthalmopathy.

The chain combines TRBV7-2 with TRBJ2-5, with a possible D match to TRBD2 (6 bases). The CDR3 totals 14 residues. Trimming took off 2 bases at V and 2 bases at J, with 9 bases between the two ends. Germline V CDR1 and CDR2: SGHTA, FQGNSA. DNA for the CDR3: TGTGCCAGCAGCTTAACTCTAGCGCAAGAGACCCAGTACTTC. It codes for CASSLTLAQETQYF.

This clonotype occurred many times. This sequence joins TRBV12-3 or TRBV12-4 and TRBJ1-5; D gene uncertain. This CDR3 region has 17 residues. V shed 3 bases and J shed 7 bases, with 22 bases lying between them. Here the CDR3 DNA reads TGTGCCAGCAGTTTTTGGCTTGTCGAGGAGGTGAACCAGCCCCAGCATTTT. Encoded protein: CASSFWLVEEVNQPQHF.

This clonotype was seen ten or more times. The rearrangement links TRBV20-1 to TRBJ1-2; 8 bases fit TRBD1. Germline V gene lookup returns CDR1 DFQATT and CDR2 SNEGSKA (reference sequence). Trimming took 2 bases from V and 8 from J; bases not matched to a gene: 13. The CDR3 is made up of 15 amino acids. In nucleotides, the CDR3 is TGCAGTGCTAGATCCTCCGCGGGGCAGGGGGCGGGCTACACCTTC. Its translation: CSARSSAGQGAGYTF.

This clonotype has at least ten counts. The chain joins TRBV23-1 to TRBJ1-1, with TRBD1 identical over 12 bases. TRBV23-1 is an open reading frame whose function is uncertain. V lost 4 bases and J lost 1; bases outside the gene matches: 16. The CDR3 runs to 20 residues. As DNA, the CDR3 is TGCGCCAGCAGTCGTACAACCTCAGCCGGGACAGGGGGCGCGAACACTGAAGCTTTCTTT. This gives the protein CASSRTTSAGTGGANTEAFF.

This clonotype was seen repeatedly, ten times or more. This rearrangement joins TRBV2 to TRBJ2-7; D is undetermined. Germline CDR1 reads SNHLY; CDR2 reads FYNNEI. Trimming stripped 6 bases from V and 4 bases from J, with 13 bases between. This CDR3 region has 13 residues. As DNA, the CDR3 is TGTGCCAGCAGGGGATCCGGATCATACGAGCAGTACTTC. This gives the protein CASRGSGSYEQYF.

This clonotype appeared many times. The chain couples TRBV27 to TRBJ1-2, with a weak D call TRBD1 (5 bases). CDR3 length equals 16 residues. Trimming pared 0 bases from V and 2 bases from J, leaving 13 bases between. Germline assignment: CDR1 MNHEY and CDR2 SMNVEV (reference sequence). The CDR3 here is CASSLSSWGGNYGYTF. For the CDR3, the DNA is TGTGCCAGCAGTTTATCATCCTGGGGGGGGAACTATGGCTACACCTTC.

This clonotype was seen repeatedly, ten times or more. The genes are TRBV20-1 and TRBJ2-7; unclear D gene. The CDR3 loop spans 12 amino acids. The germline V gene encodes CDR1 DFQATT and CDR2 SNEGSKA (reference sequence). V lost 3 bases, J lost 5 bases, and 11 bases lay in between. In nucleotides, the CDR3 is TGCAGTGCTAGGGTGACAAAGAACGAGCAGTACTTC. Its protein is CSARVTKNEQYF.

The table lists this clonotype with many counts. The chain employs TRBV6-5 and TRBJ1-5, with D tentatively TRBD1 (5 bases). Germline CDR1 reads MNHEY; CDR2 reads SVGAGI. V lost 2 bases and J lost 5, with 10 bases in between. The CDR3 length is 14 residues. In nucleotides, the CDR3 is TGTGCCAGCAGTTACAGGACACTGGATCAGCCCCAGCATTTT. Translated: CASSYRTLDQPQHF.

This clonotype was counted many times. The gene calls are TRBV7-2 and TRBJ2-5; TRBD2 matches at 7 bases. Looked up from germline, CDR1 is SGHTA and CDR2 is FQGNSA. The trim removed 6 bases at V and 0 bases at J, leaving 4 bases unmatched. This CDR3 comprises 14 residues. CDR3: CASSRSGNQETQYF. Here the CDR3 DNA reads TGTGCCAGCAGTCGAAGCGGGAACCAAGAGACCCAGTACTTC.

The chain has TRBV11-2 and TRBJ2-2, with D hard to call. The V end was cut by 2 bases, the J end by 7 bases, with 5 bases between. Germline V gene data show CDR1 as SGHAT and CDR2 as FQNNGV. The CDR3 runs 12 residues. In DNA form, the CDR3 reads TGTGCCAGCAGCTTACTTGTCGGGGAGCTGTTTTTT. Translation: CASSLLVGELFF. Full variable domain (rest looked up from reference TRBV11-2 and TRBJ2-2): EAGVAQSPRYKIIEKRQSVAFWCNPISGHATLYWYQQILGQGPKLLIQFQNNGVVDDSQLPKDRFSAERLKGVDSTLKIQPAKLEDSAVYLCASSLLVGELFFGEGSRLTVL.

This clonotype was picked up many times. The genes are TRBV14 and TRBJ2-2; maybe TRBD1 (5 bases). Germline V gene lookup returns CDR1 SGHDN and CDR2 FVKESK. Trimming left V 4 bases short and J 4 bases short, with 13 bases between. The CDR3 contains 15 residues. For the CDR3, the DNA is TGTGCCAGCAGCCCCCGAACAGGTGTCACCGGGGAGCTGTTTTTT. Protein sequence: CASSPRTGVTGELFF.

The chain employs TRBV5-1 and TRBJ2-5, with D maybe TRBD1 (6 bases). Trimming took 6 bases from V and 1 from J, leaving 25 bases between them. The germline V gene has CDR1 SGHRS and CDR2 YFSETQ. The CDR3 has 18 residues. This chain's CDR3 is CASKGGLGVAGFQETQYF. The CDR3 nucleotides read TGCGCCAGCAAAGGGGGTCTAGGTGTGGCGGGTTTCCAAGAGACCCAGTACTTC.

The rearrangement joins TRBV3-1 to TRBJ2-5; D is unclear. Trimming took off 0 bases at V and 5 bases at J, with 19 bases between the two ends. Germline-derived CDR1 and CDR2 are LGHDT and YNNKEL (reference sequence). This CDR3 is built from 17 residues. In nucleotides, the CDR3 is TGTGCCAGCAGCCAAGACACCGCCGGGCTGCGCCGGGAGACCCAGTACTTC. This sequence encodes CASSQDTAGLRRETQYF.

This clonotype was counted many times. J is TRBJ2-6 and V is TRBV24-1, with D hard to call. Per the germline V gene, CDR1 is KGHDR and CDR2 is SFDVKD. The CDR3 spans 14 residues. Trimming took 4 bases from V and 1 from J, leaving 4 bases between them. CDR3 sequence reads: CATSDLSGANVLTF. CDR3 nucleotides: TGTGCCACCAGTGACCTTTCTGGGGCCAACGTCCTGACTTTC.

This clonotype was found many times. An end of the junction does not agree with germline; a read error may underlie this. The genes are TRBV11-2 and TRBJ1-5, with D possibly TRBD1 on 6 matching bases. The CDR3 loop spans 13 amino acids. The germline CDR1 and CDR2 sequences are SGHAT and FQNNGV. CDR3 nucleotide sequence: TGTGCCGGCAGCCGGGACACTAATCACCCCCAGCATTTT. Translation: CAGSRDTNHPQHF.

The chain is built from TRBV6-5 and TRBJ2-7; 9 bases line up with TRBD2. The CDR3 spans 16 residues. The J segment lost 4 bases and the V segment lost 7 bases, leaving 14 bases of the junction unmatched. In germline, CDR1 is MNHEY, CDR2 SVGAGI. The CDR3 is CASTFPPVLAGYEQYF. The CDR3 coding sequence is TGTGCCAGCACTTTCCCGCCTGTCCTAGCGGGATACGAGCAGTACTTC.

This clonotype has ten or more counts. The gene calls are TRBV18 and TRBJ1-5, with a possible D match to TRBD1 (5 bases). The germline gives CDR1 KGHSH, CDR2 LQKENI. The CDR3 sequence is 15 residues long. Trimming took 2 bases from V and 5 from J, leaving 13 bases between them. The CDR3 nucleotides are TGTGCCAGCTCACCATCGGGGGACGGGTATCAGCCCCAGCATTTT. Protein sequence: CASSPSGDGYQPQHF.

V and J are TRBV28 and TRBJ2-5; perhaps TRBD2 as D (6 bases). Germline V gene sequence: CDR1 MDHEN, CDR2 SYDVKM. This CDR3 contains 16 residues. Trimming cost V 3 bases and J 2 bases, with 16 bases left between them. Here the CDR3 reads CASSFIWVAEQETQYF. DNA of the CDR3: TGTGCCAGCAGTTTTATCTGGGTAGCGGAACAAGAGACCCAGTACTTC. The full variable domain, its missing parts supplied by reference TRBV28 and TRBJ2-5, is DVKVTQSSRYLVKRTGEKVFLECVQDMDHENMFWYRQDPGLGLRLIYFSYDVKMKEKGDIPEGYSVSREKKERFSLILESASTNQTSMYLCASSFIWVAEQETQYFGPGTRLLVL.

CDR3 nucleotide sequence: TGTGCCAGCAGACCGGGACGGCAGTTCTATGGCTACACCTTC. This encodes CASRPGRQFYGYTF. The rearrangement joins TRBV2 to TRBJ1-2; D might be TRBD1 (5 bases). CDR3 length: 14 residues. Germline V gene sequence: CDR1 SNHLY, CDR2 FYNNEI. The germline V and J ends were trimmed by 6 bases and 4 bases, with 15 bases remaining between them.

This clonotype was observed at least ten times. The chain recombines TRBV4-3 with TRBJ2-5; TRBD1 matches at 8 bases. After removal of 0 bases from V and 10 bases from J, the junction contained 10 bases not matched to a gene. CDR3 length: 15 residues. Germline assignment: CDR1 LGHNA and CDR2 YSLEER. The chain's CDR3 is CASSQEGGQGGVQYF. The CDR3 nucleotides read TGCGCCAGCAGCCAAGAGGGAGGACAGGGCGGGGTCCAGTACTTC.

This clonotype showed up many times. The chain has TRBV11-1 and TRBJ1-1; no definite D call. Trimming stripped 5 bases from V and 8 bases from J, with 12 bases between. Germline V gives CDR1 SGHAT, CDR2 FQDESV (reference sequence). This CDR3 comprises 12 residues. CDR3 bases: TGTGCCAGCAGCCCAGGCTGGGTAGAAGCTTTCTTT. This translates into CASSPGWVEAFF.

The chain has TRBV19 and TRBJ2-5, with D tentatively TRBD2 (6 bases). The CDR3 is made up of 14 amino acids. The germline V and J ends were trimmed by 7 bases and 3 bases, with 15 bases remaining between them. Germline CDR1 LNHDA, CDR2 SQIVND (reference sequence). CDR3 protein: CASKRVPTEETQYF. The CDR3 DNA is TGTGCCAGTAAGCGGGTCCCGACCGAAGAGACCCAGTACTTC.

This clonotype was recorded at least ten times. This chain connects TRBV20-1 to TRBJ1-1; D ambiguous. The CDR3 extends over 12 amino acids. Germline V gene sequence: CDR1 DFQATT, CDR2 SNEGSKA (reference sequence). The V gene lost 5 bases and the J gene lost 2 bases, with 9 bases spanning the gap. The CDR3 coding sequence is TGCAGTGCTGGACCCACTAACACTGAAGCTTTCTTT. As protein: CSAGPTNTEAFF.

Ten or more counts support this clonotype. The chain has TRBV9 and TRBJ1-1; the D is unclear. V lost 4 bases to trimming and J lost 10 bases, with 17 bases between them. CDR1 and CDR2 from the germline V gene are SGDLS and YYNGEE. The CDR3 is 13 amino acids. Written as DNA, the CDR3 is TGTGCCAGCAGCCCCCGGGGTGGAGGTGGAGCTTTCTTT. Translating it yields CASSPRGGGGAFF.

The CDR3 is CASSFTSREAFF. CDR3 coding DNA: TGTGCCAGCAGTTTCACCTCCAGGGAAGCTTTCTTT. This chain connects TRBV28 to TRBJ1-1; D is ambiguous. The V end lost 3 bases, the J end lost 8 bases, and 10 bases lay between the germline ends. The CDR3 extends over 12 amino acids. The germline V gene encodes CDR1 MDHEN and CDR2 SYDVKM.

DNA of the CDR3: TGTGCCACCAGGTGGGCGGGAGGGGGAGAGACCCAGTACTTC. Protein sequence: CATRWAGGGETQYF. The chain couples TRBV15 to TRBJ2-5, with 9 bases fitting TRBD2. Germline CDR1 is LNHNV and CDR2 is YYDKDF (reference sequence). J lost 4 bases, V lost 6 bases, and 6 bases had no gene match. This CDR3 is built from 14 residues.

This clonotype was detected many times. The chain has TRBV28 and TRBJ2-7; 7 bases are a match to TRBD2. CDR1 and CDR2 (germline): MDHEN, SYDVKM. The ends lost 1 base at V and 5 bases at J; junction bases unmatched: 11. The CDR3 length is 16 residues. The CDR3 loop is CASSLYPRREQNEQYF. CDR3 nucleotide sequence: TGTGCCAGCAGTTTATATCCCCGGCGGGAGCAAAACGAGCAGTACTTC.

V is TRBV19 and J is TRBJ1-5, with a weak D call TRBD1 (5 bases). CDR1 and CDR2 from the germline V gene are LNHDA and SQIVND (reference sequence). The CDR3 runs 15 residues. V was pared by 7 bases and J by 6 bases, with 19 bases between. The CDR3 loop is CASKPGERLFQPQHF. The CDR3 bases are TGTGCCAGTAAACCGGGGGAGCGGCTCTTTCAGCCCCAGCATTTT.

The chain links TRBV20-1 to TRBJ2-7; D is unclear. Between the trimmed V and J ends, which lost 2 bases and 3 bases, there was a span of 5 bases. Germline assignment: CDR1 DFQATT and CDR2 SNEGSKA (reference sequence). The CDR3 sequence is 11 residues long. This chain's CDR3 is CSARNDYEQYF. CDR3 DNA sequence: TGCAGTGCTAGAAACGACTACGAGCAGTACTTC.

This clonotype has a count of ten or more. The chain uses TRBV27 and TRBJ2-7; D unclear. The CDR3 is made up of 14 amino acids. Looked up from germline, CDR1 is MNHEY and CDR2 is SMNVEV (reference sequence). The V end lost 3 bases, the J end lost 0 bases, and 9 bases lay between the germline ends. DNA for the CDR3: TGTGCCAGCAGTTTGGCGGCTTACTCCTACGAGCAGTACTTC. Translated, it gives CASSLAAYSYEQYF.